This TCR beta chain came from a study of Ad26.COV2.S vaccination and SARS-CoV-2 variants. The CDR3 is 16 amino acids. With V trimmed by 4 bases and J by 5 bases, 4 bases remained unmatched. Germline values: CDR1 LGHDT, CDR2 YNNKEL (reference sequence). Libraries were prepared by immunoSEQ multiplex PCR; TCRdb keeps only in-frame clonotypes and omits some of them. The sample has about 350,000 clones, about 91% seen once; the top ten hold about 3.9%. The V call is TRBV3-1 (or the pseudogene TRBV3-2), the J call TRBJ2-1; 14 positions match TRBD2. This receptor was identified in a human donor who had recovered from COVID-19. Sample: peripheral blood, taken after recovery from COVID-19. The CDR3 sequence: CASSLRTSGGNNEQFF. The CDR3 DNA reads TGTGCCAGCAGCCTTAGGACTAGCGGGGGGAACAATGAGCAGTTCTTC.